This T cell receptor beta chain originates from a study of blood T cell repertoires in COVID-19. Background on the study: The United States, Italy and Spain provided the acute and convalescent COVID-19 samples. Sample material is recorded as cDNA or gDNA derived from T cells, B-cell-depleted T cells, or PBMCs.

The authors' processing: Estimates of nucleated cell counts were drawn from the amplification of reference gene primers. Generated by immunoSEQ multiplex PCR, the TCRdb table keeps only in-frame clones and is missing some. The DNA gave D and trimming, while V, J and clone size come from that table. The sample includes just under 65,000 clones, about 76% of them seen just once. CDR3 size: 15 residues. J lost 4 bases, V lost 5 bases, and 5 bases had no gene match. In germline, CDR1 is MNHEY, CDR2 SMNVEV (reference sequence). The specimen was peripheral blood. The chain joins TRBV27 to TRBJ1-1; 12 bases map to TRBD1. The origin of this receptor is a human donor in a cohort sampled during active COVID-19. The DNA for the CDR3 is TGTGCCAGCAGTCAAGGGACAGGGGGCTTCACTGAAGCTTTCTTT. Translating it yields CASSQGTGGFTEAFF.